This T cell receptor beta chain was retrieved from a study of T-cell memory formation after mild COVID-19. Study-level background: TCR clusters largely stayed donor specific. Study-wide findings and caveats: The finding that pre-infection memory included some responding clones suggested that cross-reactive memory joined. The authors did not confirm SARS-CoV-2 specificity of second-wave clones peaking day 37.

It was 5'RACE with constant-segment primers that produced the TCR alpha and TCR beta cDNA libraries, which carried sample barcodes and UMIs. MiXCR, run by TCRdb on the 5' RACE reads, gives a single entry per CDR3 protein. The repertoire holds over 300,000 distinct CDR3 sequences, 20% seen once, with roughly 21% in the top ten. This clonotype has more than one count but fewer than ten. As yet, its antigen is unknown. Germline V CDR1 and CDR2: SGHRS, YFSETQ. The length of the CDR3 is 13 residues. Trimming took 4 bases from V and 9 from J, leaving 14 bases between them. The TCR comes from a man aged 18 to 35 who had mild COVID-19 (a few samples of this study predate the infection). Cell type and time point are not known. Sequenced input: PBMCs or a T cell subset sorted from them (not recorded which). The gene calls are TRBV5-1 and TRBJ2-1, with D unresolved. The CDR3 DNA sequence: TGCGCCAGCAGCGGGGTGGATTTGGGTGAGCAGTTCTTC. Translation: CASSGVDLGEQFF.